This note documents a single T cell receptor beta chain sequence. What it recognizes is unknown. This CDR3 region has 14 residues. V was cut by 2 bases and J by 1 base, with 11 bases left in between. Germline-derived CDR1 and CDR2 are SQVTM and ANQGSEA. This sample was included in a study of T-cell memory formation after mild COVID-19. Study findings and constraints: Among clones peaking at day 37 in the second wave, SARS-CoV-2 specificity remained unconfirmed.

TCRdb passed the 5' RACE reads through MiXCR, listing each CDR3 protein once. This table has roughly 130,000 distinct CDR3 sequences, 15% to 20% appearing once. The clonotype was recovered from an adult woman who had mild COVID-19 (a few samples of this study predate the infection). Cell type and time point are not known. Sequencing was performed on PBMCs or a T cell subset sorted from them (not recorded which). The chain has TRBV29-1 and TRBJ1-2, with D unclear. This CDR3 is CSVELRALNYGYTF. CDR3 nucleotide sequence: TGCAGCGTTGAATTGCGGGCGCTTAACTATGGCTACACCTTC.